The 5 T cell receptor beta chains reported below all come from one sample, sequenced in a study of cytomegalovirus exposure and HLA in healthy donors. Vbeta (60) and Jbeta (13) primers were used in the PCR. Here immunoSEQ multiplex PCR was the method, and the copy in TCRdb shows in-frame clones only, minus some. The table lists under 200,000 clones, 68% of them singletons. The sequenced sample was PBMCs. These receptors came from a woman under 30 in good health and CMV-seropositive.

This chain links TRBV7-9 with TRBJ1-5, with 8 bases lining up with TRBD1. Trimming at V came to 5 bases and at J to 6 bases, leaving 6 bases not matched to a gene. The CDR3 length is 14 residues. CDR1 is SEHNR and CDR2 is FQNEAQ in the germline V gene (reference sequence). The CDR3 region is CASSETGVGQPQHF. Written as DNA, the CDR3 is TGTGCCAGCAGCGAGACAGGGGTAGGTCAGCCCCAGCATTTT.

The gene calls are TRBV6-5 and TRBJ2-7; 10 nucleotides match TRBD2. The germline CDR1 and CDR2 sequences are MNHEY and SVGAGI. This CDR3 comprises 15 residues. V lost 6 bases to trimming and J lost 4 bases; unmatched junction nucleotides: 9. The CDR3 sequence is CASSWASGRPYEQYF. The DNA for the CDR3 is TGTGCCAGCAGCTGGGCTAGCGGGAGACCTTACGAGCAGTACTTC.

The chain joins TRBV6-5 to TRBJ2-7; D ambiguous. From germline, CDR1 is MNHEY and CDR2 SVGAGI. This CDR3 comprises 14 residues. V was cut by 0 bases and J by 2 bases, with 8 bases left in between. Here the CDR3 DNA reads TGTGCCAGCAGTTACTCGCACAGTCCCTACGAGCAGTACTTC. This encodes CASSYSHSPYEQYF.

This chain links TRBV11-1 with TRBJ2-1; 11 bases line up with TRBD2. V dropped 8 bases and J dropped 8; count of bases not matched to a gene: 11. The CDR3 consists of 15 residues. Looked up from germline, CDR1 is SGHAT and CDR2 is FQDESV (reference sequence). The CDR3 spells CASGKTSGTLDEQFF. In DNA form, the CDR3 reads TGTGCCAGCGGAAAGACTAGCGGGACATTGGATGAGCAGTTCTTC.

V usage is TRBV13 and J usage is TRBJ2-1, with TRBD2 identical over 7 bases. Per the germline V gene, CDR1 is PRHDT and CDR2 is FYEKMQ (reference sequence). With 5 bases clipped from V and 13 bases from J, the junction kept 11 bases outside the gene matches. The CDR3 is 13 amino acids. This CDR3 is CASSPGTSEFQFF. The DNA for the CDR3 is TGTGCCAGCAGCCCCGGCACTAGCGAGTTCCAGTTCTTC. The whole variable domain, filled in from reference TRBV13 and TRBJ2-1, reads AAGVIQSPRHLIKEKRETATLKCYPIPRHDTVYWYQQGPGQDPQFLISFYEKMQSDKGSIPDRFSAQQFSDYHSELNMSSLELGDSALYFCASSPGTSEFQFFGPGTRLTVL.